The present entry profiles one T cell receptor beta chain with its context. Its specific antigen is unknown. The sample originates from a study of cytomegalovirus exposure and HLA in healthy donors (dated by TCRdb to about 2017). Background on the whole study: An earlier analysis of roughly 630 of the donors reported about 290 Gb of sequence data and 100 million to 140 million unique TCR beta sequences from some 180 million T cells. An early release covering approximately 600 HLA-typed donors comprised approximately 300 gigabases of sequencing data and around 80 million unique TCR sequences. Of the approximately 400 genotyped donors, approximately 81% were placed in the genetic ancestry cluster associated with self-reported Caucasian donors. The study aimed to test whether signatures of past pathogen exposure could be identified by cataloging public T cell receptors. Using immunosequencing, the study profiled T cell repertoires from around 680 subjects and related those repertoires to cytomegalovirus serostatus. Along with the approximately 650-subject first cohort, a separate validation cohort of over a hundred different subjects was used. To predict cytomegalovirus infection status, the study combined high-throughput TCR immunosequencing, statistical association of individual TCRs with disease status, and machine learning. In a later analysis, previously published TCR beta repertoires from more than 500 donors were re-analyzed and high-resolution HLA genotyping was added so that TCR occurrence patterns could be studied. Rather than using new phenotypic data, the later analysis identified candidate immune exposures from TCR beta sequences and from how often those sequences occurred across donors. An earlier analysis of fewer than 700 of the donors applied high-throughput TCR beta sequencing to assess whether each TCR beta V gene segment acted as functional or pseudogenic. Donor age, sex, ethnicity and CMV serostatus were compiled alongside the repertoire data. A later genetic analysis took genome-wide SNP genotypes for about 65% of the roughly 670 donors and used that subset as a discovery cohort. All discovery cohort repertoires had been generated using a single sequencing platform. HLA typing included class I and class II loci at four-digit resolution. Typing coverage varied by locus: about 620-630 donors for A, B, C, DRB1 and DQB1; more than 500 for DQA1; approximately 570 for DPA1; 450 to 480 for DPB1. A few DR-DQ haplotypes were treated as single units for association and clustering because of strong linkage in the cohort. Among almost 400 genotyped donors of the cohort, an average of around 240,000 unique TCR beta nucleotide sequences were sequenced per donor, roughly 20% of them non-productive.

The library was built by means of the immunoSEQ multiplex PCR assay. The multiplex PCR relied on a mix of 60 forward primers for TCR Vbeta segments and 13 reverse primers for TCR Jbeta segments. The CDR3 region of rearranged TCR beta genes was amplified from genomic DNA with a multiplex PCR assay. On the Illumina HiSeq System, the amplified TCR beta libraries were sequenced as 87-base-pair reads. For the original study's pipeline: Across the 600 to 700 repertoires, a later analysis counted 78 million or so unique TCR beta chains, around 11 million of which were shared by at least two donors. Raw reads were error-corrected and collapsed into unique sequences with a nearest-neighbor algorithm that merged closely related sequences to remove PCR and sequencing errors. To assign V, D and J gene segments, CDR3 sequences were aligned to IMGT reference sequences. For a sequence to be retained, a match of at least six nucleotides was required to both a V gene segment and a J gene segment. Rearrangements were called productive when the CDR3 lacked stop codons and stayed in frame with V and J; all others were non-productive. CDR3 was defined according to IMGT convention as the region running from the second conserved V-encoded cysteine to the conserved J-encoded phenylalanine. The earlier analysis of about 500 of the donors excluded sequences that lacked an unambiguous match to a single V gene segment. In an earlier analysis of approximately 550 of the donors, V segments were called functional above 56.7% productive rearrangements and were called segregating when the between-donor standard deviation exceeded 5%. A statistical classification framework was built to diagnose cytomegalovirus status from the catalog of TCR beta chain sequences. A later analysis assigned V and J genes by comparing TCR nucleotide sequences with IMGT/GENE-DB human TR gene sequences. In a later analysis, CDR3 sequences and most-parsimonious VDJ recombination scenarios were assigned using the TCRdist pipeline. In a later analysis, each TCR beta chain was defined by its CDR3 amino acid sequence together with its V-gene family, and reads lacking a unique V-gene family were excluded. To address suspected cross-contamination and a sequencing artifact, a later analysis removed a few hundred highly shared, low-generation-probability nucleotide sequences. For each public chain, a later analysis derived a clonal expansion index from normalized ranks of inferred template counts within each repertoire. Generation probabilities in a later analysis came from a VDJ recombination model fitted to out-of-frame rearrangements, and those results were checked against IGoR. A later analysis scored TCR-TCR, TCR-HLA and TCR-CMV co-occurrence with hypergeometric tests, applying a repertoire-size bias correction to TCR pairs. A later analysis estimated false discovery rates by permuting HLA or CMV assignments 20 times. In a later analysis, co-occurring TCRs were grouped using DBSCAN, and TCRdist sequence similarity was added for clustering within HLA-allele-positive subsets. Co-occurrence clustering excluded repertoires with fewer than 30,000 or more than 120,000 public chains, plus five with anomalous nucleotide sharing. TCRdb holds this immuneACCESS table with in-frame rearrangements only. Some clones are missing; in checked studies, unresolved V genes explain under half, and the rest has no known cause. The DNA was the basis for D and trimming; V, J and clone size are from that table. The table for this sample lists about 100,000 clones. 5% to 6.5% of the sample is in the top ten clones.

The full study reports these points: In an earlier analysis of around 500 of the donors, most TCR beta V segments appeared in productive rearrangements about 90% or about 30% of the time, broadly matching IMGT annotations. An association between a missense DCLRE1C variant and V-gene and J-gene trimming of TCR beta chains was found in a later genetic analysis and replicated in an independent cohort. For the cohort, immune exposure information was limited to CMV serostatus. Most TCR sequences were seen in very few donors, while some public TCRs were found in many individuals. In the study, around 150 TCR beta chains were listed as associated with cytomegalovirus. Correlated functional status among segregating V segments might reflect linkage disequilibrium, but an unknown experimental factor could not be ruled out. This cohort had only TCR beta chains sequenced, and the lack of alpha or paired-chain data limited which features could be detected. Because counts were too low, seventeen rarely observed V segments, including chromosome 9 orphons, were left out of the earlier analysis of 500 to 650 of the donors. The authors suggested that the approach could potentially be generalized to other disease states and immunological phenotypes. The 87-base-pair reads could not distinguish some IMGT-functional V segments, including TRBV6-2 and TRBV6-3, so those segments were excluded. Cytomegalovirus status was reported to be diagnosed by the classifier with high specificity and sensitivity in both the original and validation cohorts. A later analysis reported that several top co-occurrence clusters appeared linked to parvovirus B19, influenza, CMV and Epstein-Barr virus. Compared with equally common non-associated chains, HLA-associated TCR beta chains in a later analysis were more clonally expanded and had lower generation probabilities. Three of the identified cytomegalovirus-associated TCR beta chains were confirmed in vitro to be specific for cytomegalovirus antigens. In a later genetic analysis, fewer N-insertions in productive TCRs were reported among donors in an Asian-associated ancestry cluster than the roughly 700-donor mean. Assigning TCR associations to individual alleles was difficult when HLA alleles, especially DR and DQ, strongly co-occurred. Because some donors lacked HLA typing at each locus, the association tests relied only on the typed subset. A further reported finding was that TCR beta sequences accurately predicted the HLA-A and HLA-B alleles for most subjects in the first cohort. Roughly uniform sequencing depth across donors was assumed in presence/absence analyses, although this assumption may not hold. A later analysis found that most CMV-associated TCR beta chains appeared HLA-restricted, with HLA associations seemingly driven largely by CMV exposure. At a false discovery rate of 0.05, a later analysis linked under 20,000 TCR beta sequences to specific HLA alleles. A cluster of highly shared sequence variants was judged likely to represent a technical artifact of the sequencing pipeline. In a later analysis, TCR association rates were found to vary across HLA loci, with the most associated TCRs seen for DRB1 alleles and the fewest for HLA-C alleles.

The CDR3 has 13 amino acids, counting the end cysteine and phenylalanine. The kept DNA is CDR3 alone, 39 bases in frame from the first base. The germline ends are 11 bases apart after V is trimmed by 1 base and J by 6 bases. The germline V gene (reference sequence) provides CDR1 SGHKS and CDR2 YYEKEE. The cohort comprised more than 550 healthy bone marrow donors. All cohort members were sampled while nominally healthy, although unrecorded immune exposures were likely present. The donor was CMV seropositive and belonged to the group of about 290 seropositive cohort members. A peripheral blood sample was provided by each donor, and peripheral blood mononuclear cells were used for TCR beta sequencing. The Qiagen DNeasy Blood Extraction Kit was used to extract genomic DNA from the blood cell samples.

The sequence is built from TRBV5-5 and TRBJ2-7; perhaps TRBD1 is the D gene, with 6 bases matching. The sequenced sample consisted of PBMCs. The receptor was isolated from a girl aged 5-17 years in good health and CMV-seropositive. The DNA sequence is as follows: TGTGCCAGCAGCTTGACAGGGTTTAGCGAGCAGTACTTC. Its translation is CASSLTGFSEQYF.